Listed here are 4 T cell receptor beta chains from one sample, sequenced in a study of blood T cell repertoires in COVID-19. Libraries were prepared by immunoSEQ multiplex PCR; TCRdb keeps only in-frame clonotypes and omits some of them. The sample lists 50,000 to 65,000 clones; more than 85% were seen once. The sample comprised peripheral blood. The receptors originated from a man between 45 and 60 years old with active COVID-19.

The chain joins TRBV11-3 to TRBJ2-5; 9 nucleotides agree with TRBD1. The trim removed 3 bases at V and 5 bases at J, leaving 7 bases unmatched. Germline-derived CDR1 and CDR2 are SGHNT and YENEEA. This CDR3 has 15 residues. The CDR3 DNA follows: TGTGCCAGCAGCTTGGGGACAGGGTCAGGGGAGACCCAGTACTTC. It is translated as CASSLGTGSGETQYF.

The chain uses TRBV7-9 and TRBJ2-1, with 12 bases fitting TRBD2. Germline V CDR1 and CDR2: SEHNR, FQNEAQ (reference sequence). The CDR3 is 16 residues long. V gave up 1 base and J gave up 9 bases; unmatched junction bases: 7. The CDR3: CASSLVVLAGGFEQFF. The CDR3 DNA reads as TGTGCCAGCAGCTTAGTGGTGCTAGCGGGAGGGTTTGAGCAGTTCTTC.

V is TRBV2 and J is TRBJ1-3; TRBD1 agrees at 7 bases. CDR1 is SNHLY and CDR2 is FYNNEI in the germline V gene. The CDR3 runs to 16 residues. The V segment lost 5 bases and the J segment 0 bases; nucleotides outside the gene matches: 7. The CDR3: CASSRDSSSSGNTIYF. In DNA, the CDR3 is TGTGCCAGCAGTAGGGACAGCTCGAGCTCTGGAAACACCATATATTTT.

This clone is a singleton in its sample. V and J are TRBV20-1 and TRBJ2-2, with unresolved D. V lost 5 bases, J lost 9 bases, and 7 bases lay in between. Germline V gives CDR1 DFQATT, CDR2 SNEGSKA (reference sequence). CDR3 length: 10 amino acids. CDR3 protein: CSAYMRELFF. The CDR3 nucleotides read TGCAGTGCTTACATGAGGGAGCTGTTTTTT.